This TCR beta chain was captured by sequencing in a study of CD8+ T cells in alopecia areata. Reverse transcribed after extraction, RNA yielded cDNA as the sequencing template. Sequencing used immunoSEQ multiplex PCR; TCRdb keeps in-frame clones, though not all of them. The sample carries about 120,000 clones, roughly 57% recorded once. About this clone itself: The antigen is not known.

Treatment specified: oral pan-JAK inhibitor, 5-10 mg twice daily. Study-level results: Within the top 100, expanded CD8+ clones significantly decreased with tofacitinib, as did scalp clonality.

The sequences come from CD4+ T cells sorted from blood, collected at week 4, from a patient treated with tofacitinib. This receptor was identified in a human donor with alopecia areata.

DNA for the CDR3: TGCGCCAGCAGCCAAGCTTTCGGGACTAGCGGACTACAAGAGACCCAGTACTTC. As protein: CASSQAFGTSGLQETQYF. V usage is TRBV4-3 and J usage is TRBJ2-5; 11 bases align to TRBD2. The CDR3 sequence is 18 residues long. Germline CDR1 reads LGHNA; CDR2 reads YSLEER. Losses at the gene ends were 1 base for V and 2 bases for J; bases not matched to a gene: 9.